The present TCR beta chain was sequenced within a study of blood T cell repertoires in COVID-19. Study context: PBMCs, B-cell-depleted T cells, or T cells were the source of the cDNA or gDNA that made up the material.

Germline CDR1 and CDR2: MNHEY and SVGAGI. The CDR3 runs to 13 residues. The V gene lost 5 bases and the J gene lost 2 bases, with 8 bases spanning the gap. Study members were between about 18 and 100 years old and lived in 24 US regions. Assignment of participants to cohorts was predicated upon participant-reported clinical history. In the original workflow: Reference gene primers were amplified, and this amplification served to estimate nucleated cell counts. Assay used: immunoSEQ multiplex PCR; TCRdb lists only in-frame clones, some missing. Clone size and the V and J calls come from that table; the DNA yielded D and trimming. The data contain around 250,000 clones, 65% to 90% of them singletons. A note on this clone: This sample also contains other DNA sequences that code for the same CDR3.

This chain joins TRBV6-5 and TRBJ2-3, with D possibly matching TRBD2 (5 bases). This clonotype was sampled from a woman between 50 and 59 years old with acute COVID-19. The sequencing input was PBMCs or T cells enriched from blood (not recorded which). CDR3 in amino acids: CASSRDYTDTQYF. CDR3 nucleotides: TGTGCCAGCAGTCGAGACTACACAGATACGCAGTATTTT.